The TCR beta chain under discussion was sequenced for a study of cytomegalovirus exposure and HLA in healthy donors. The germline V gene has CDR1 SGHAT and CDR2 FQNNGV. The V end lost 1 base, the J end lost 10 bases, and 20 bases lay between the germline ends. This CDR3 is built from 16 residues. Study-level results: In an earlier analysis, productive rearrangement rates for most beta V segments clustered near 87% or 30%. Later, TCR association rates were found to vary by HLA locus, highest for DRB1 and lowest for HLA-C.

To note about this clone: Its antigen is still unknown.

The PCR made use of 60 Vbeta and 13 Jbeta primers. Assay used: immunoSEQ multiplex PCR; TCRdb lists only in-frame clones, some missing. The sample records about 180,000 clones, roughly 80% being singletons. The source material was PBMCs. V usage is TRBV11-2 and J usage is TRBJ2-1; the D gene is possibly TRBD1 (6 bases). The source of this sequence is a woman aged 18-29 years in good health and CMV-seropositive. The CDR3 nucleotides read TGTGCCAGCAGCTTAGCCTTGTCTGGGGGCGGTCAGGAGCAGTTCTTC. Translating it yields CASSLALSGGGQEQFF.